One T cell receptor beta chain is described in this entry. The entry originates in a study of tissue T cells after allogeneic stem cell transplantation. Overall study: Patients with graft-versus-host disease had grafts: four unmodified, three CD34-selected and T-cell-depleted.

Germline V gene sequence: CDR1 SGHNT, CDR2 YYREEE (reference sequence). Germline trimming cut 2 bases from V and 2 bases from J; bases unmatched to any gene: 3. The CDR3 sequence is 15 residues long. The table came from immunoSEQ multiplex PCR; TCRdb's copy has only in-frame clones and leaves some out. The sample holds 4,300 or so clones, around four fifths seen once. Adult allogeneic hematopoietic cell transplant recipients with steroid-refractory graft-versus-host disease were prospectively enrolled for research autopsy. The clonotype originates from a male patient aged 60 or over with steroid-refractory graft-versus-host disease after an allogeneic stem cell transplant. A subset of T cells may come from the graft donor. This chain joins TRBV5-4 and TRBJ2-1, with 8 nucleotides matching TRBD1. This specimen consisted of esophageal tissue, obtained at autopsy. Here the CDR3 reads CASSFDRGTYNEQFF. In DNA form, the CDR3 reads TGTGCCAGCAGCTTTGACAGGGGCACCTACAATGAGCAGTTCTTC.